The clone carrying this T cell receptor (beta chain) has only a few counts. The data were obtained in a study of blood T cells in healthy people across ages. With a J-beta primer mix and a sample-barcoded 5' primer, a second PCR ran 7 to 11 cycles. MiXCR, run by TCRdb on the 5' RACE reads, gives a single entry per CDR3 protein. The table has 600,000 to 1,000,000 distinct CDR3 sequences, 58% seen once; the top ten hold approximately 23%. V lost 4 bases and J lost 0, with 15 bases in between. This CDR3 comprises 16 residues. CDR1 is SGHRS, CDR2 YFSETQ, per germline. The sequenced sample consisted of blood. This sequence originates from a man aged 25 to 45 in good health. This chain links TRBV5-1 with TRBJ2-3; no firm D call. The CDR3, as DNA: TGCGCCAGCAGCACGACTGTGCGCATCAGCACAGATACGCAGTATTTT. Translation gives CASSTTVRISTDTQYF.